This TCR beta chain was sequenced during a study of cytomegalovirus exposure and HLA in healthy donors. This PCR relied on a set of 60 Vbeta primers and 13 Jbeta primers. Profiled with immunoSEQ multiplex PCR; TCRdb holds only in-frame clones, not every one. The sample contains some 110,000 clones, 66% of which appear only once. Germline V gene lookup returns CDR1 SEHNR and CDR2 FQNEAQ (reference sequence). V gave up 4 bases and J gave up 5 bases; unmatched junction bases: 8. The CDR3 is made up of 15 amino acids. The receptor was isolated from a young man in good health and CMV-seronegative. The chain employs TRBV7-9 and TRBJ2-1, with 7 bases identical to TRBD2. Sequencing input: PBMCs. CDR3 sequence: CASSSWERGDNEQFF. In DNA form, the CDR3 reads TGTGCCAGCAGCTCCTGGGAGCGGGGAGACAATGAGCAGTTCTTC.